A single sample is the source of the 29 T cell receptor beta chains below, sequenced in a study of response to subunit inactivated influenza vaccine. TCRdb independently ran MiXCR on the RT-PCR reads; one entry per CDR3 protein. The sample consists of 700,000 to 900,000 distinct CDR3 sequences, 21% of them appearing once. This specimen was PBMCs from blood, taken 4 to 6 days after vaccination. These receptors were obtained from a man between 50 and 59 years old who received an inactivated influenza vaccine.

This clonotype was seen a few times. The V call is TRBV15, the J call TRBJ2-1; weak D call: TRBD2 (5 bases). The CDR3 consists of 15 residues. The V and J ends lost 3 bases and 5 bases respectively, with 14 bases between them. CDR1 LNHNV and CDR2 YYDKDF come from the germline V gene (reference sequence). The CDR3 nucleotides read TGTGCCACCAGCAGTGGTCTAGCCGGCCACAATGAGCAGTTCTTC. Translating gives CATSSGLAGHNEQFF. Full variable domain (rest looked up from reference TRBV15 and TRBJ2-1): DAMVIQNPRYQVTQFGKPVTLSCSQTLNHNVMYWYQQKSSQAPKLLFHYYDKDFNNEADTPDNFQSRRPNTSFCFLDIRSPGLGDTAMYLCATSSGLAGHNEQFFGPGTRLTVL.

This clonotype was recorded a few times. The gene calls are TRBV20-1 and TRBJ1-5; the match to TRBD1 covers 9 bases. With 4 bases clipped from V and 0 bases from J, the junction kept 7 bases outside the gene matches. The CDR3 spans 16 residues. Germline CDR1 and CDR2: DFQATT and SNEGSKA (reference sequence). CDR3 DNA: TGCAGTGCTACCCCGGGACAGGGTTATAGCAATCAGCCCCAGCATTTT. Its protein product is CSATPGQGYSNQPQHF.

This clonotype was detected a few times. The genes are TRBV4-3 and TRBJ2-5, with D uncertain. Germline CDR1 LGHNA, CDR2 YSLEER. There are 15 residues in the CDR3. V lost 4 bases and J 1 base, leaving 13 bases between the germline ends. The CDR3 sequence is CASSPLGRAQETQYF. CDR3 nucleotide sequence: TGCGCCAGCAGCCCCCTGGGAAGGGCCCAAGAGACCCAGTACTTC.

The gene calls are TRBV5-1 and TRBJ1-1; the match to TRBD1 covers 12 bases. The CDR3 loop spans 16 amino acids. CDR1 is SGHRS and CDR2 is YFSETQ in the germline V gene. The V and J ends lost 0 bases and 10 bases, in that order; junction bases with no gene match: 10. DNA for the CDR3: TGCGCCAGCAGCTTGGCCCCCGGGACAGGGGGCGGAGGAGCTTTCTTT. Protein sequence: CASSLAPGTGGGGAFF. Filled out from reference TRBV5-1 and TRBJ1-1, the complete variable domain reads KAGVTQTPRYLIKTRGQQVTLSCSPISGHRSVSWYQQTPGQGLQFLFEYFSETQRNKGNFPGRFSGRQFSNSRSEMNVSTLELGDSALYLCASSLAPGTGGGGAFFGQGTRLTVV.

This clonotype was observed once. The V call is TRBV4-3, the J call TRBJ2-7, with TRBD2 matching over 7 bases. Germline CDR1 and CDR2: LGHNA and YSLEER. The CDR3 is 16 residues long. With V trimmed by 3 bases and J by 3 bases, 11 bases remained unmatched. The CDR3 sequence is CASSQNRWEGGYEQYF. The CDR3 nucleotides are TGCGCCAGCAGCCAGAATAGATGGGAGGGTGGCTACGAGCAGTACTTC.

This clonotype was detected many times. The chain employs TRBV7-2 and TRBJ1-1, with a tentative D call TRBD1 (5 bases). Trimming left V 5 bases short and J 5 bases short, with 18 bases between. CDR1 and CDR2 (germline): SGHTA, FQGNSA. CDR3 size: 15 residues. In DNA, the CDR3 is TGTGCCAGCAGCCCCCGAGGGATCCGGGGGACTGAAGCTTTCTTT. It specifies CASSPRGIRGTEAFF.

The genes are TRBV5-1 and TRBJ2-7, with D tentatively TRBD2 (5 bases). V was cut by 0 bases and J by 2 bases, with 21 bases left in between. CDR3 length equals 18 residues. CDR1 is SGHRS and CDR2 is YFSETQ in the germline V gene. Here the CDR3 DNA reads TGCGCCAGCAGCTTGGAAACGGGGTTCGGGAACCTACCCTACGAGCAGTACTTC. It specifies CASSLETGFGNLPYEQYF.

This rearrangement joins TRBV7-9 to TRBJ2-4; D possibly uses TRBD1 or TRBD2 (5 bases each). Between the trimmed V and J ends, which lost 6 bases and 8 bases, there was a span of 14 bases. CDR3 length: 13 residues. The germline gives CDR1 SEHNR, CDR2 FQNEAQ (reference sequence). CDR3 nucleotides: TGTGCCAGCAGTTCCCGGGGCGGAGACATTCAGTACTTC. Its translation is CASSSRGGDIQYF.

The chain has TRBV6-5 and TRBJ2-2, with D tentatively TRBD2 (6 bases). The CDR3 extends over 13 amino acids. Germline V gene data show CDR1 as MNHEY and CDR2 as SVGAGI. Trimming cost V 1 base and J 6 bases, with 6 bases left between them. The DNA of the CDR3 is TGTGCCAGCAGTTACTGGGGGGCCGGGGAGCTGTTTTTT. Its protein is CASSYWGAGELFF.

The chain carries TRBV5-1 and TRBJ2-5; 12 bases fit TRBD2. This CDR3 region has 13 residues. The J segment lost 9 bases and the V segment lost 4 bases, leaving 4 bases of the junction unmatched. Germline CDR1 reads SGHRS; CDR2 reads YFSETQ. The CDR3 DNA reads as TGCGCCAGCAGCAGGACTAGCGGGGAGGCCCAGTACTTC. This encodes CASSRTSGEAQYF.

Ten or more counts support this clonotype. CDR3 sequence: CASSAQGTDTQYF. The CDR3 DNA sequence: TGTGCCAGCAGCGCACAGGGTACAGATACGCAGTATTTT. The chain employs TRBV2 and TRBJ2-3; a possible D gene is TRBD1 (6 bases). The CDR3 loop spans 13 amino acids. Germline lookup yields CDR1 SNHLY and CDR2 FYNNEI. V lost 6 bases, J lost 3 bases, and 10 bases lay in between.

The chain joins TRBV7-2 to TRBJ2-3; 10 nucleotides match TRBD2. Germline CDR1 SGHTA, CDR2 FQGNSA. J gave up 5 bases and V 3 bases, and 8 bases lay outside the gene matches. The CDR3 is made up of 16 amino acids. CDR3 in DNA: TGTGCCAGCAGCTTGTCCAGCGGGGGGGCAATAGATACGCAGTATTTT. Translated, it gives CASSLSSGGAIDTQYF.

The table lists this clonotype with a few counts. The chain carries TRBV12-3 or TRBV12-4 and TRBJ2-7; tentatively, D is TRBD1 (6 bases). V lost 6 bases, J lost 0 bases, and 12 bases lay in between. This CDR3 has 14 amino acids. CDR3 amino acids: CASREGQSSYEQYF. CDR3 nucleotides: TGTGCCAGCAGGGAAGGACAGAGCTCCTACGAGCAGTACTTC.

Only a few counts were recorded for this clonotype. This sequence joins TRBV6-2 or TRBV6-3 and TRBJ2-1, with D possibly being TRBD1 or TRBD2 (5 bases each). CDR1 and CDR2 from the germline V gene are MNHEY and SVGEGT. The ends were cut back, 6 bases at V and 8 bases at J, with 20 bases in the middle. The CDR3 runs to 15 residues. DNA for the CDR3: TGTGCCAGCAGCCGTCGGGGCTTACCCCAGGATGAGCAGTTCTTC. Its translation is CASSRRGLPQDEQFF.

There are a few counts of this clonotype. This chain links TRBV5-1 with TRBJ2-1, with D unclear. V was cut by 2 bases and J by 0 bases, with 18 bases left in between. This CDR3 contains 18 residues. Germline V gene sequence: CDR1 SGHRS, CDR2 YFSETQ. For the CDR3, the DNA is TGCGCCAGCAGCTTTCCACTCGCCTACCCAAGCTCCTACAATGAGCAGTTCTTC. This sequence encodes CASSFPLAYPSSYNEQFF.

The chain couples TRBV7-2 to TRBJ1-1; the D gene is possibly TRBD1 (5 bases). CDR3 length equals 13 residues. The V end lost 5 bases, the J end lost 9 bases, and 16 bases lay between the germline ends. Germline V gene data show CDR1 as SGHTA and CDR2 as FQGNSA. The DNA of the CDR3 is TGTGCCAGCAGCCCTCTCACCGGGACGCAAGCTTTCTTT. This encodes CASSPLTGTQAFF.

This clonotype showed up just a few times. This chain uses TRBV6-2 or TRBV6-3 with TRBJ2-1, with D hard to call. The germline V and J ends were trimmed by 7 bases and 0 bases, with 7 bases remaining between them. Germline-derived CDR1 and CDR2 are MNHEY and SVGEGT. The CDR3 covers 13 residues. CDR3 sequence reads: CASTQSSYNEQFF. Here the CDR3 DNA reads TGTGCCAGCACCCAAAGCTCCTACAATGAGCAGTTCTTC.

This clonotype was observed a few times. The rearrangement uses TRBV6-5 and TRBJ2-7, with D perhaps given as TRBD1 or TRBD2 (5 bases each). CDR3 size: 18 residues. Trimming removed 0 bases at V and 1 base at J, with 19 bases between. Germline CDR1 reads MNHEY; CDR2 reads SVGAGI. The CDR3 sequence: CASSYSARKGDPSYEQYF. In DNA, the CDR3 is TGTGCCAGCAGTTACTCCGCGAGGAAAGGGGACCCTTCCTACGAGCAGTACTTC.

The chain joins TRBV4-2 to TRBJ2-7; 8 bases are shared with TRBD1. The CDR3 consists of 18 residues. Germline V gives CDR1 LGHNA, CDR2 YNFKEQ. J was trimmed by 3 bases and V by 0 bases; bases with no gene match: 13. This CDR3 is CASSQDSAYQGTGYEQYF. Here the CDR3 DNA reads TGTGCCAGCAGCCAAGATTCAGCCTATCAGGGGACAGGCTACGAGCAGTACTTC.

This clonotype turned up a few times. The rearrangement joins TRBV5-6 to TRBJ1-2; 7 bases fit TRBD1. With 1 base clipped from V and 4 bases from J, the junction kept 4 bases outside the gene matches. From germline, CDR1 is SGHDT and CDR2 YYEEEE. The CDR3 loop spans 14 amino acids. In DNA, the CDR3 is TGTGCCAGCAGCTTGATAGCAGGGGGCTATGGCTACACCTTC. Amino acid sequence: CASSLIAGGYGYTF.

The chain is built from TRBV20-1 and TRBJ2-1; D unresolved. The length of the CDR3 is 13 residues. Trimming took off 4 bases at V and 4 bases at J, with 11 bases between the two ends. Germline V gene data show CDR1 as DFQATT and CDR2 as SNEGSKA (reference sequence). The CDR3 loop reads CSATRGRYNEQFF. The CDR3 region has the DNA TGCAGTGCTACCAGAGGACGTTACAATGAGCAGTTCTTC.

This clonotype has just a few counts. This chain connects TRBV5-1 to TRBJ2-7; 7 bases line up with TRBD1. The CDR3 sequence is 15 residues long. V was clipped by 3 bases and J by 1 base; unmatched bases: 7. Germline V CDR1 and CDR2: SGHRS, YFSETQ. In DNA form, the CDR3 reads TGCGCCAGCAGCTCTAACCCGGGACAGTCCTACGAGCAGTACTTC. Protein: CASSSNPGQSYEQYF.

J is TRBJ2-1 and V is TRBV20-1, with TRBD2 matching 15 bases. V shed 7 bases, J shed 9 bases, and the junction held 10 bases outside the gene matches. Per germline, CDR1 DFQATT and CDR2 SNEGSKA (reference sequence). This CDR3 region has 15 residues. The CDR3 nucleotides are TGCAGTGTTGGCGGGGGACTAGCGGGAGGCGGTGAGCAGTTCTTC. It encodes CSVGGGLAGGGEQFF.

The chain has TRBV5-6 and TRBJ2-2; tentatively, D is TRBD1 (5 bases). Germline V gene sequence: CDR1 SGHDT, CDR2 YYEEEE. Trimming took 2 bases from V and 0 from J, leaving 23 bases between them. This CDR3 comprises 20 residues. This CDR3 is CASSFLLLQGAETNTGELFF. CDR3 bases: TGTGCCAGCAGCTTTTTGTTGCTTCAAGGGGCAGAAACGAACACCGGGGAGCTGTTTTTT.

This chain joins TRBV7-8 and TRBJ2-5; D gene unclear. The V gene's germline CDR1 is SGHVS and CDR2 FQNEAQ. The V gene lost 3 bases and the J gene lost 5 bases, with 13 bases spanning the gap. This CDR3 comprises 14 residues. The CDR3 is CASSFVRAQETQYF. CDR3 nucleotides: TGTGCCAGCAGCTTTGTAAGGGCGCAGGAGACCCAGTACTTC.

This clonotype was counted a few times. The chain is built from TRBV5-6 and TRBJ1-5; no reliable D call. The V and J ends lost 0 bases and 0 bases respectively, with 7 bases between them. CDR3 length: 15 residues. CDR1 is SGHDT, CDR2 YYEEEE, per germline. The CDR3 coding sequence is TGTGCCAGCAGCTTGGATAGGGTTAGCAATCAGCCCCAGCATTTT. Amino acids: CASSLDRVSNQPQHF.

The chain couples TRBV4-3 to TRBJ1-1; D unresolved. The V end lost 2 bases, the J end lost 1 base, and 8 bases lay between the germline ends. The germline V gene has CDR1 LGHNA and CDR2 YSLEER. There are 14 residues in the CDR3. The CDR3 here is CASSQSIKNTEAFF. The CDR3 region has the DNA TGCGCCAGCAGCCAATCTATTAAGAACACTGAAGCTTTCTTT.

Comments on this clonotype: A junction boundary mismatches the germline segment, possibly from a read error. The rearrangement joins TRBV4-3 to TRBJ2-1; no clear D gene. Germline V gene lookup returns CDR1 LGHNA and CDR2 YSLEER. CDR3 length equals 14 residues. CDR3 nucleotides: TGCGCCAGCGGTCGGACGGCTTCCTACAATGATCAGTTCTTC. Translating gives CASGRTASYNDQFF.

This clonotype was seen only a few times. The CDR3 coding sequence is TGTGCCAGCAGCCCAGAGGACAGCCAAGAGACCCAGTACTTC. It specifies CASSPEDSQETQYF. The chain links TRBV7-8 to TRBJ2-5, with D perhaps TRBD1 (6 bases). The germline CDR1 and CDR2 sequences are SGHVS and FQNEAQ. The CDR3 totals 14 residues. V was shortened by 5 bases and J by 1 base, with 11 bases between the two germline ends.